This TCR beta chain was sequenced in a study of technical replicates of blood from several donors. Here immunoSEQ multiplex PCR was the method, and the copy in TCRdb shows in-frame clones only, minus some. The table records about 66,000 clones, around nine tenths of them present only once. V was trimmed by 3 bases and J by 3 bases, leaving 11 bases between them. This CDR3 comprises 14 residues. The germline CDR1 and CDR2 sequences are SGHAT and FQNNGV. The chain is built from TRBV11-2 and TRBJ1-2; D remains ambiguous. Material: PBMCs. The TCR originated in a human donor in good health. Some clones in this sample may be carry-over from other donors' samples. The CDR3 DNA sequence: TGTGCCAGCAGCTTGGGTGCGGCTGACTATGGCTACACCTTC. Translating it yields CASSLGAADYGYTF.